The 5 T cell receptor beta chains reported below all come from one sample, sequenced in a study of blood T cell repertoires in COVID-19. Method: immunoSEQ multiplex PCR; TCRdb's copy keeps in-frame clones and lacks some. The sample has 75,000 to 95,000 clones; around four fifths are singletons. Sequenced: peripheral blood. These receptors all come from a man in his fifties with acute or convalescent COVID-19.

The chain links TRBV5-6 to TRBJ2-7; possibly TRBD2 for D (6 bases). Germline V lookup: CDR1 SGHDT, CDR2 YYEEEE. Trimming shortened V by 4 bases and J by 2 bases, and 19 bases separated the two germline ends. There are 16 residues in the CDR3. The CDR3 region is CASSPIGGEDPYEQYF. The CDR3 DNA reads TGTGCCAGCAGCCCGATTGGCGGGGAGGACCCCTACGAGCAGTACTTC.

This clone was recorded only once. V is TRBV7-2 and J is TRBJ2-7; 8 bases agree with TRBD2. The J segment lost 5 bases and the V segment lost 4 bases, leaving 10 bases of the junction unmatched. The CDR3 consists of 15 residues. CDR1 is SGHTA, CDR2 FQGNSA, per germline. The CDR3 here is CASSSALRTSHEQYF. CDR3 nucleotides: TGTGCCAGCAGCTCCGCACTACGGACTAGCCACGAGCAGTACTTC.

V gene TRBV15 combines with J gene TRBJ2-1; a weak D match, TRBD1 (5 bases). Trimming cost V 0 bases and J 6 bases, with 15 bases left between them. This CDR3 is 16 amino acids long. Germline V gene sequence: CDR1 LNHNV, CDR2 YYDKDF (reference sequence). CDR3 nucleotide sequence: TGTGCCACCAGCAGAGATTATGACAGTTTTTCCAATGAGCAGTTCTTC. This sequence encodes CATSRDYDSFSNEQFF.

The chain is built from TRBV19 and TRBJ1-1, with TRBD1 identical over 9 bases. This CDR3 has 13 residues. Germline CDR1 and CDR2: LNHDA and SQIVND (reference sequence). The V and J ends lost 7 bases and 8 bases, in that order; junction bases with no gene match: 8. The CDR3 sequence is CASIGDRAVEAFF. The CDR3 DNA reads as TGTGCCAGTATTGGGGACAGGGCAGTGGAAGCTTTCTTT.

V is TRBV7-2 and J is TRBJ2-5, with TRBD2 matching 12 bases. The germline V gene has CDR1 SGHTA and CDR2 FQGNSA. The CDR3 runs 18 residues. V was clipped by 1 base and J by 5 bases; unmatched bases: 11. CDR3 in amino acids: CASSLVTSSGGAVETQYF. The CDR3 region has the DNA TGTGCCAGCAGCTTAGTTACGTCTAGCGGGGGGGCCGTGGAGACCCAGTACTTC.